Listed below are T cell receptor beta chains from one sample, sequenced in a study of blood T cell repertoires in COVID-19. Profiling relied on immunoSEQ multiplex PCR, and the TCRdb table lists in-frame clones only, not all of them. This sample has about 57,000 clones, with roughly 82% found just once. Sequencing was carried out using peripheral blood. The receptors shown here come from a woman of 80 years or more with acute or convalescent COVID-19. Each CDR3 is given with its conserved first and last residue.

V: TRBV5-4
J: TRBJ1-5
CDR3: CASSLGGTVNSNQPQHF

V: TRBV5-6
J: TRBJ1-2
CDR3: CASSADRGRGYTF

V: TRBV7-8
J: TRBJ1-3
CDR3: CASSFDSYTIYF

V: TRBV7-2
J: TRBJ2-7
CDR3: CASSLGSGSSYEQYF

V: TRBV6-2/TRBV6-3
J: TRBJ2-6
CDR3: CASSTDAGANVLTF

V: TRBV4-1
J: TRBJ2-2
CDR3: CASSQASASGGAVWTGELFF

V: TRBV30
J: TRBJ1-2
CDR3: CAGRRQGSGYGYTF

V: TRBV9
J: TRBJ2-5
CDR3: CASSVPRGGQETQYF

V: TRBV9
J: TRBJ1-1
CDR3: CASSVGLTAMNTEAFF

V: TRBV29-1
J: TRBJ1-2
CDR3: CSVGSDYGYTF

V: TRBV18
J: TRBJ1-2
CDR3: CASSLAGQNYGYTF

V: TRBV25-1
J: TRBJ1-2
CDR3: CASSARGQGVFNYGYTF

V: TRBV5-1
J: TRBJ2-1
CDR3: CPGHSYNEQFF

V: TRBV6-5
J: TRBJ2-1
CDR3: CASYRTGGSGEQFF

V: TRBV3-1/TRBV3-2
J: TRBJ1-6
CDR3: CASSQRRVGQVNSPLHF

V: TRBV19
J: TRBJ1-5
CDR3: CASSSVQKPNQPQHF

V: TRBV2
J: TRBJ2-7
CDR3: CASRRDRAYEQYF

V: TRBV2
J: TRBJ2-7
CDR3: CASRERDSNSYEQYF

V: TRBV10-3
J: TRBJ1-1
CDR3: CAIGTGGGNTEAFF

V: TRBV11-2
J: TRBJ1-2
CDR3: CASRPDMNELGYTF

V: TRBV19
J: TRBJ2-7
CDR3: CASSRAGLAGVGSYEQYF

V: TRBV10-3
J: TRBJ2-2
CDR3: CAISQSTGGGTGELFF

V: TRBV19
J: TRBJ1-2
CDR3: CASSTPGTLYGYTF

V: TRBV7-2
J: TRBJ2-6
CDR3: CASSLGQGPGANVLTF

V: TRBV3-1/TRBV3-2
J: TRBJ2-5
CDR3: CASSQGTGYQETQYF

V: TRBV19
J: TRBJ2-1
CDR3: CASSSDPWRGPYNEQFF

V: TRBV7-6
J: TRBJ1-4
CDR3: CASSDRGGGNEKLFF

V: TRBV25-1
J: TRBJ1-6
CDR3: CASMGWGDSPLHF

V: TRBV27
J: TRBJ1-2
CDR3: CASAPGTPNYGYTF

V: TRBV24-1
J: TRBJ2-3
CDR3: CATSDPSPGTDTQYF

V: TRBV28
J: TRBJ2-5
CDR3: CASSLDGTGDGETQYF

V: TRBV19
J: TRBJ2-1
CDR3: CASSQGGTYNEQFF

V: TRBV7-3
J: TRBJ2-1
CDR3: CASSLVRLAGDNEQFF

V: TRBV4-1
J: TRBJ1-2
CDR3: CASSRGEGGYTF

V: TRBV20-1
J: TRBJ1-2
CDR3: CSARDPRGYTF

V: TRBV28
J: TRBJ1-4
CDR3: CASAWRGGTGSQKLFF

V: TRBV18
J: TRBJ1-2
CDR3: CASSTGGPNYGYTF